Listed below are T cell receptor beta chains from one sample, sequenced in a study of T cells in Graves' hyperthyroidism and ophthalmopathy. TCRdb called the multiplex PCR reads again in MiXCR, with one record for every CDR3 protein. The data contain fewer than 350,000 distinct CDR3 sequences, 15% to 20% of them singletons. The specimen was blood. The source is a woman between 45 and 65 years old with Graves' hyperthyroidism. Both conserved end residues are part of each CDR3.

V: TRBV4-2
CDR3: CASSLRGRSEKLFF

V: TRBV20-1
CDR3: CSAREGGGRDTEAFF

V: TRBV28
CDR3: CASSGLAGMVSSYEQYF

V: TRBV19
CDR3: CASSPSQGAAYNEQFF

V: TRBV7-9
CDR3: CASSLNTGGLNEQFF

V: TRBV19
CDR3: CASTSTASTDTQYF

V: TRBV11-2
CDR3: CASTAWETQYF

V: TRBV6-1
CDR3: CASSSSGGVQETQYF

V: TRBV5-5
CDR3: CASSLAPNARSNEQFF

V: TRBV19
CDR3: CASSIGLAGTNEQFF

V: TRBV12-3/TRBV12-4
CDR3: CASSFIGETQYF

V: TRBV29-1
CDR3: CSVGAWTGVNTEAFF

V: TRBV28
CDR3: CASSQYGDNQPQHF

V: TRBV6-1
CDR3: CASLKTGTMETQYF

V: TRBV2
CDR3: CASSEIDFNEKLFF

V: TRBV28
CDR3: CASSPGHSPNTQYF